This TCR beta chain is from a study of beta chain features in type 1 diabetes. Of the isolated RNA, all was reverse transcribed, and so the sequenced material was expressed TCRB transcripts. Sequencing used immunoSEQ multiplex PCR; TCRdb keeps in-frame clones, though not all of them. The sample comprises fewer than 350,000 clones, approximately 16% of which are singletons, and approximately 0.015% rests with the top ten. A note on this clone: What it binds is not known.

Study conclusions and caveats: Moderate but significant shortening of TCRB CDR3s was recorded in all four CD4+ subsets from Type 1 diabetes patients.

V shed 0 bases and J shed 6 bases, with 14 bases lying between them. Germline CDR1 reads LGHNA; CDR2 reads YSLEER. This CDR3 has 15 amino acids. V is TRBV4-3 and J is TRBJ1-2, with D maybe TRBD1 (6 bases). Sample: naive CD4+ T cells from blood. The receptor's source is a man in his late teens or twenties with type 1 diabetes. DNA of the CDR3: TGCGCCAGCAGCCAAGAGCACAGGGCTTGGGATGGCTACACCTTC. It translates to CASSQEHRAWDGYTF.